This T cell receptor beta chain was captured by sequencing in a study of cytomegalovirus exposure and HLA in healthy donors. Study-wide results and caveats: Subsequent analysis found a tendency for first-cohort TCR clusters to co-occur within the 90 to 150 validation repertoires. Overall, around 160 TCR beta chains were annotated as cytomegalovirus-associated.

Turning to this clone: Its antigen remains unknown.

Produced via immunoSEQ multiplex PCR; TCRdb's table is partial and in-frame only. The sample lists about 82,000 clones; 85% to 95% were seen once. Germline V gene lookup returns CDR1 SNHLY and CDR2 FYNNEI. CDR3 length: 14 amino acids. V lost 4 bases, J lost 6 bases, and 15 bases lay in between. The sample comprised PBMCs. The chain is built from TRBV2 and TRBJ1-1; no clear D gene. The receptor was isolated from a woman aged 18-30 years in good health and CMV-seronegative. CDR3 nucleotides: TGTGCCAGCAGTGTACTCCAGGAAAAGGCTGAAGCTTTCTTT. This gives the protein CASSVLQEKAEAFF. The full variable domain, rest sourced from reference TRBV2 and TRBJ1-1, is EPEVTQTPSHQVTQMGQEVILRCVPISNHLYFYWYRQILGQKVEFLVSFYNNEISEKSEIFDDQFSVERPDGSNFTLKIRSTKLEDSAMYFCASSVLQEKAEAFFGQGTRLTVV.